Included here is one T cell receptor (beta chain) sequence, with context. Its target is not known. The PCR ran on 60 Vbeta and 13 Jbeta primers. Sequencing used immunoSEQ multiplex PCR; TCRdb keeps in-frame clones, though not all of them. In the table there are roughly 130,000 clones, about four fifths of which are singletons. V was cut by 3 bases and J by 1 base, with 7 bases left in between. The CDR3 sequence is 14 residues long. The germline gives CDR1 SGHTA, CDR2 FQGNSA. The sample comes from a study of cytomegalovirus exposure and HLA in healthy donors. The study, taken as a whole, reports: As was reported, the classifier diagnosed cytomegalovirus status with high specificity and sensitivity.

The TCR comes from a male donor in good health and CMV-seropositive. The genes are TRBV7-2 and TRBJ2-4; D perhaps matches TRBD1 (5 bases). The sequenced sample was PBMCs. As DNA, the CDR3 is TGTGCCAGCAGCTTCGCAGGGGCCAAAAACATTCAGTACTTC. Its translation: CASSFAGAKNIQYF.